This TCR beta chain is from a study of shared clonotypes between healthy human individuals. The V gene's germline CDR1 is MDHEN and CDR2 SYDVKM. The CDR3 has 13 amino acids. V lost 6 bases, J lost 8 bases, and 9 bases stayed unmatched. Sequencing used immunoSEQ multiplex PCR; TCRdb keeps in-frame clones, though not all of them. The table shows around 980,000 clones, with about 84% occurring only once. The specimen was memory CD4+ T cells from PBMCs. Subset: CD45RA-negative fraction. V usage is TRBV28 and J usage is TRBJ1-2, with 7 nucleotides matching TRBD1. The TCR comes from a man aged 18 to 29 in good health. Some clones in this sample may be carry-over from other donors' samples. The CDR3 DNA reads TGTGCCAGCAGACCGACAGGGACGAGAGGCTACACCTTC. Translating gives CASRPTGTRGYTF.